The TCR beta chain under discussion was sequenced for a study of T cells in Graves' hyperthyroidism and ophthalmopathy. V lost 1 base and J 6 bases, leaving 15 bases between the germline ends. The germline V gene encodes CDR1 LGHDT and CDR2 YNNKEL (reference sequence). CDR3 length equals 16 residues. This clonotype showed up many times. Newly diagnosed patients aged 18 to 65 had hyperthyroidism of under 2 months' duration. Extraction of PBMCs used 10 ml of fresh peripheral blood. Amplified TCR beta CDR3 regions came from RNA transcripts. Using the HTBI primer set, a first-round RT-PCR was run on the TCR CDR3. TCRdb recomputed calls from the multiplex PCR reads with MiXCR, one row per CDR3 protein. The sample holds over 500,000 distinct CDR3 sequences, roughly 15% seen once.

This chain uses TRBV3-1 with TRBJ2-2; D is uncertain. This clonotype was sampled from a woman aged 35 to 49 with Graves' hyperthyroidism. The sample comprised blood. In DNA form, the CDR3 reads TGTGCCAGCAGCCAAGGAACCGGATTTTACCCCGGGGAGCTGTTTTTT. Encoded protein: CASSQGTGFYPGELFF.